The text below deals with one T cell receptor beta chain. Its antigen remains unidentified. Base qualities are not recorded, but no much larger clone differs from it by a single base. These data come from a study of T cells in localized non-small cell lung cancer (dated by TCRdb to the early 2020s). Background for the entire study: T cell repertoires of 200 to 250 early-stage NSCLC patients were analyzed, with tumors being compared against uninvolved tumor-adjacent lungs. The cohort comprised 200 to 300 treatment-naïve NSCLC patients with resected, localized lung tumors. A mean age of approximately 70 years was recorded for the NSCLC patients, of whom approximately 130 were male and 90 to 110 were female.

The paper as a whole reports these results and caveats: A median of about 55 of the top 100 tumor clones were detected in paired uninvolved adjacent lung, and 28 of these tumor clones were also found among the top 100 clones of the paired uninvolved adjacent lung. Because the study design was exploratory, TCR variables were selected using unadjusted p-values without false-discovery rate correction. Longer overall survival was associated with higher blood T cell density, whereas shorter survival was associated with higher adjacent-lung clonality. Multi-region tumor sequencing was not performed, so intratumor heterogeneity could not be excluded. Uninvolved tumor-adjacent lung showed the highest T cell clonality, higher than tumor, which suggests more focused antigenic responses in the adjacent lung.

The immunoSEQ Assay was used to sequence TCR beta CDR3 regions from DNA. The authors processed their data as follows. To compute T cell density, TCR beta template counts were normalized to usable DNA, which was estimated by amplifying housekeeping genes. Using the preseqR package, richness was estimated by extrapolating to 120,000 templates for tissue samples and 400,000 templates for PBMC samples. Clonality was calculated as one minus Pielou's evenness. To identify tissue-enriched TCRs, differential abundance testing was run on productive amino-acid clonotypes with a minimum total count of 5 and an alpha of 0.1. The Jaccard Index and the Morisita Overlap Index were used to measure how much the repertoires overlapped between compartments. GLIPH clustered TCR beta CDR3s with public tetramer-defined viral CDR3s; viral motifs required at least three viral sequences plus V-gene enrichment. TCRdb limited this immuneACCESS table to in-frame rearrangements with V and J called. A share of clones is missing; checked studies link under half to unresolved V genes, and the rest is unexplained. The DNA gave D and trimming, while V, J and clone size come from that table. The sample has tens of thousands of clones on record, about four fifths of them singletons. Of the sample, around 20% falls within the top ten clones.

V gives up 3 bases and J gives up 5 bases, and the segment between their germline ends measures 7 bases. Sequences SGHTA (CDR1) and FQGNSA (CDR2) are obtained from the germline V gene. Counted from cysteine to phenylalanine, this CDR3 has 12 amino acids. Kept here is only the CDR3 DNA, which spans 36 bases and is read in frame from base 1. At diagnosis, peripheral blood, uninvolved tumor-adjacent lung and tumor were collected and were preserved as a mix of fresh-frozen and FFPE material. Blood samples were analyzed as peripheral blood mononuclear cells for TCR repertoire profiling. The chain couples TRBV7-2 to TRBJ1-1, with no reliable assignment of the D segment. This sequence was found in a female donor aged 60 or older with stage II squamous cell lung carcinoma. Material: peripheral blood, obtained before any cancer treatment. The sequence in DNA is TGTGCCAGCAGCTTGTTGACAACTGAAGCTTTCTTT. Its product reads: CASSLLTTEAFF. Reference TRBV7-2 and TRBJ1-1 genes cover what lies past the CDR3, so the full variable domain is GAGVSQSPSNKVTEKGKDVELRCDPISGHTALYWYRQSLGQGLEFLIYFQGNSAPDKSGLPSDRFSAERTGGSVSTLTIQRTQQEDSAVYLCASSLLTTEAFFGQGTRLTVV.